The rows below give T cell receptor beta chains drawn from one sample of a study of T cell responses to AZD1222 COVID-19 vaccine. Repertoires were generated with immunoSEQ multiplex PCR, while TCRdb's copy carries only in-frame clones and drops some. The profile covers approximately 300,000 clones, with 90% to 95% appearing a single time and roughly 0.5% taken by the ten largest. Sequencing used peripheral blood, obtained 28 days after the second AZD1222 dose. The receptors here all came from an adult who received the AZD1222 COVID-19 vaccine. Each CDR3 is given with its conserved first and last residue. The order of the fields is J gene, clone size, D gene, V gene, CDR3 protein, CDR3 DNA. D genes are given only for firm matches. Not all rows give a size; the values are once, few, many and, for expanded clones, a class.

j_gene: TRBJ2-7; abundance: .; d_gene: .; v_gene: TRBV28; CDR3aa: CASSPLGGRDEQYF; CDR3nt: TGTGCCAGCAGTCCCTTAGGGGGTCGGGACGAGCAGTACTTC
j_gene: TRBJ2-1; abundance: .; d_gene: TRBD2; v_gene: TRBV7-9; CDR3aa: CASSLAGASRNEQFF; CDR3nt: TGTGCCAGCAGCCTAGCGGGAGCTTCCCGCAATGAGCAGTTCTTC
j_gene: TRBJ1-1; abundance: .; d_gene: .; v_gene: TRBV2; CDR3aa: CASQKTRGGMNTEAFF; CDR3nt: TGTGCCAGCCAAAAAACGAGGGGTGGGATGAACACTGAAGCTTTCTTT
j_gene: TRBJ1-2; abundance: .; d_gene: TRBD1; v_gene: TRBV2; CDR3aa: CASSRGQGGYGYTF; CDR3nt: TGTGCCAGCAGCCGCGGACAGGGCGGGTATGGCTACACCTTC
j_gene: TRBJ1-2; abundance: .; d_gene: TRBD1; v_gene: TRBV19; CDR3aa: CAGRDRAYGYTF; CDR3nt: TGTGCCGGCCGGGACAGGGCCTATGGCTACACCTTC
j_gene: TRBJ2-2; abundance: .; d_gene: .; v_gene: TRBV12-5; CDR3aa: CASGWKDSANTGELFF; CDR3nt: TGTGCTAGTGGTTGGAAGGACAGCGCGAACACCGGGGAGCTGTTTTTT
j_gene: TRBJ2-3; abundance: .; d_gene: TRBD2; v_gene: TRBV9; CDR3aa: CASTGLAGGADTQYF; CDR3nt: TGTGCCAGCACGGGACTAGCGGGGGGGGCAGATACGCAGTATTTT
j_gene: TRBJ2-7; abundance: .; d_gene: TRBD1; v_gene: TRBV28; CDR3aa: CASSSGQGGEQYF; CDR3nt: TGTGCCAGCAGTTCGGGACAGGGGGGCGAGCAGTACTTC
j_gene: TRBJ2-5; abundance: .; d_gene: .; v_gene: TRBV3-1/TRBV3-2; CDR3aa: CASSQEGGRSQETQYF; CDR3nt: TGTGCCAGCAGCCAAGAGGGCGGCAGATCCCAAGAGACCCAGTACTTC
j_gene: TRBJ1-2; abundance: .; d_gene: .; v_gene: TRBV7-3; CDR3aa: CASSLISGQGYTF; CDR3nt: TGTGCCAGCAGCTTAATATCGGGGCAAGGCTACACCTTC
j_gene: TRBJ2-1; abundance: .; d_gene: .; v_gene: TRBV29-1; CDR3aa: CSVERAALGQFF; CDR3nt: TGCAGCGTCGAGAGGGCGGCCCTAGGGCAGTTCTTC
j_gene: TRBJ1-5; abundance: .; d_gene: .; v_gene: TRBV10-3; CDR3aa: CAISDLLGPEGSQPQHF; CDR3nt: TGTGCCATCAGTGATCTGCTAGGACCCGAAGGTAGTCAGCCCCAGCATTTT
j_gene: TRBJ2-7; abundance: .; d_gene: TRBD1; v_gene: TRBV18; CDR3aa: CASSKTGNSYEQYF; CDR3nt: TGTGCCAGCTCCAAGACAGGGAATTCCTACGAGCAGTACTTC
j_gene: TRBJ2-1; abundance: .; d_gene: .; v_gene: TRBV20-1; CDR3aa: CSASRSAAYNEQFF; CDR3nt: TGCAGTGCTAGTCGTAGCGCCGCCTACAATGAGCAGTTCTTC
j_gene: TRBJ1-2; abundance: .; d_gene: .; v_gene: TRBV27; CDR3aa: CASSFQPGGGYTF; CDR3nt: TGTGCCAGCAGTTTCCAGCCCGGGGGTGGCTACACCTTC
j_gene: TRBJ2-3; abundance: .; d_gene: .; v_gene: TRBV7-2; CDR3aa: CASSLDRYTDTQYF; CDR3nt: TGTGCCAGCAGCTTAGACCGCTACACAGATACGCAGTATTTT
j_gene: TRBJ2-7; abundance: .; d_gene: .; v_gene: TRBV30; CDR3aa: CAWGREGAYEQYF; CDR3nt: TGTGCCTGGGGACGCGAGGGGGCCTACGAGCAGTACTTC
j_gene: TRBJ2-6; abundance: few; d_gene: .; v_gene: TRBV5-1; CDR3aa: CASSLVLSGANVLTF; CDR3nt: TGCGCCAGCAGCTTGGTCCTCTCTGGGGCCAACGTCCTGACTTTC
j_gene: TRBJ2-5; abundance: .; d_gene: TRBD2; v_gene: TRBV5-1; CDR3aa: CASSLGTSGQETQYF; CDR3nt: TGCGCCAGCAGCTTGGGGACTAGCGGCCAAGAGACCCAGTACTTC
j_gene: TRBJ1-3; abundance: .; d_gene: .; v_gene: TRBV7-8; CDR3aa: CASSLAFRAGSSGNTIYF; CDR3nt: TGTGCCAGCAGCTTAGCATTTAGGGCCGGAAGCTCTGGAAACACCATATATTTT
j_gene: TRBJ2-5; abundance: .; d_gene: TRBD2; v_gene: TRBV19; CDR3aa: CASSMGLAGMTQYF; CDR3nt: TGTGCCAGTAGTATGGGACTAGCGGGGATGACCCAGTACTTC
j_gene: TRBJ1-4; abundance: .; d_gene: .; v_gene: TRBV15; CDR3aa: CATSRETQNYEKLFF; CDR3nt: TGTGCCACCAGCAGAGAAACCCAGAATTATGAAAAACTGTTTTTT
j_gene: TRBJ2-7; abundance: .; d_gene: TRBD2; v_gene: TRBV5-4; CDR3aa: CASSLGGGEQYF; CDR3nt: TGTGCCAGCAGCTTGGGGGGGGGCGAGCAGTACTTC
j_gene: TRBJ1-1; abundance: .; d_gene: TRBD1; v_gene: TRBV6-5; CDR3aa: CASSGGETEAFF; CDR3nt: TGTGCCAGCTCAGGGGGAGAAACTGAAGCTTTCTTT
j_gene: TRBJ1-2; abundance: .; d_gene: TRBD1; v_gene: TRBV7-9; CDR3aa: CASSSGQGWNGYTF; CDR3nt: TGTGCCAGCAGCTCCGGACAGGGGTGGAATGGCTACACCTTC
j_gene: TRBJ2-2; abundance: .; d_gene: TRBD1; v_gene: TRBV5-1; CDR3aa: CASSSDRAVGTGELFF; CDR3nt: TGCGCCAGCAGCTCTGACAGGGCGGTTGGGACCGGGGAGCTGTTTTTT
j_gene: TRBJ2-1; abundance: .; d_gene: .; v_gene: TRBV3-1/TRBV3-2; CDR3aa: CASSRDFYNEQFF; CDR3nt: TGTGCCAGCAGCCGGGACTTCTACAATGAGCAGTTCTTC
j_gene: TRBJ2-5; abundance: .; d_gene: .; v_gene: TRBV5-6; CDR3aa: CASSSPGAETQYF; CDR3nt: TGTGCCAGCAGCTCCCCAGGGGCGGAGACCCAGTACTTC
j_gene: TRBJ1-2; abundance: .; d_gene: .; v_gene: TRBV2; CDR3aa: CASIRGNDGYTF; CDR3nt: TGTGCCAGCATCCGGGGGAACGATGGCTACACCTTC
j_gene: TRBJ2-7; abundance: .; d_gene: .; v_gene: TRBV5-4; CDR3aa: CASSPGAPKQHEQYF; CDR3nt: TGTGCCAGCAGCCCTGGAGCACCCAAACAGCACGAGCAGTACTTC
j_gene: TRBJ1-3; abundance: .; d_gene: .; v_gene: TRBV4-3; CDR3aa: CASSRVGGLSGNTIYF; CDR3nt: TGCGCCAGCAGTCGAGTTGGGGGTTTATCCGGAAACACCATATATTTT
j_gene: TRBJ2-7; abundance: .; d_gene: TRBD1; v_gene: TRBV27; CDR3aa: CASSPDRVRYEQYF; CDR3nt: TGTGCCAGCAGTCCGGACAGGGTGAGGTACGAGCAGTACTTC
j_gene: TRBJ1-2; abundance: .; d_gene: .; v_gene: TRBV28; CDR3aa: CASSLRVHYGYTF; CDR3nt: TGTGCCAGCAGTTTGAGAGTACACTATGGCTACACCTTC
j_gene: TRBJ1-3; abundance: .; d_gene: .; v_gene: TRBV18; CDR3aa: CASSPGPRHSGNTIYF; CDR3nt: TGTGCCAGCTCGCCGGGACCGCGCCACTCTGGAAACACCATATATTTT
j_gene: TRBJ1-5; abundance: .; d_gene: .; v_gene: TRBV19; CDR3aa: CASSIGGGNGPQHF; CDR3nt: TGTGCCAGTAGTATTGGGGGGGGAAACGGGCCCCAGCATTTT
j_gene: TRBJ2-3; abundance: .; d_gene: TRBD2; v_gene: TRBV2; CDR3aa: CASKREGGTDTQYF; CDR3nt: TGTGCCAGCAAGCGGGAGGGGGGGACAGATACGCAGTATTTT
j_gene: TRBJ2-1; abundance: .; d_gene: TRBD2; v_gene: TRBV7-3; CDR3aa: CASSHGTSGDNEQFF; CDR3nt: TGTGCCAGCAGCCACGGGACTAGCGGAGACAATGAGCAGTTCTTC
j_gene: TRBJ2-7; abundance: .; d_gene: TRBD1; v_gene: TRBV5-1; CDR3aa: CASSAGTGGREQYF; CDR3nt: TGCGCCAGCAGCGCCGGGACAGGGGGTAGGGAGCAGTACTTC
j_gene: TRBJ1-2; abundance: .; d_gene: TRBD1; v_gene: TRBV28; CDR3aa: CASSSGQGPLNYGYTF; CDR3nt: TGTGCCAGCAGCTCAGGACAGGGCCCCCTTAACTATGGCTACACCTTC
j_gene: TRBJ1-1; abundance: .; d_gene: .; v_gene: TRBV9; CDR3aa: CASSPHPGGTNTEAFF; CDR3nt: TGTGCCAGCAGCCCCCACCCCGGGGGGACGAACACTGAAGCTTTCTTT
j_gene: TRBJ1-2; abundance: .; d_gene: .; v_gene: TRBV4-3; CDR3aa: CASSQDDGLGGYTF; CDR3nt: TGCGCCAGCAGCCAAGATGACGGGCTGGGGGGCTACACCTTC
j_gene: TRBJ2-7; abundance: .; d_gene: .; v_gene: TRBV10-3; CDR3aa: CAISGAVTETYEQYF; CDR3nt: TGTGCCATCAGCGGGGCGGTAACGGAAACCTACGAGCAGTACTTC
j_gene: TRBJ2-7; abundance: .; d_gene: .; v_gene: TRBV10-3; CDR3aa: CAISEGAPSYEQYF; CDR3nt: TGTGCCATCAGTGAAGGGGCCCCTTCCTACGAGCAGTACTTC
j_gene: TRBJ2-2; abundance: .; d_gene: TRBD2; v_gene: TRBV3-1/TRBV3-2; CDR3aa: CASSRLAGSTGELFF; CDR3nt: TGTGCCAGCAGCAGACTAGCGGGGTCCACCGGGGAGCTGTTTTTT
j_gene: TRBJ1-2; abundance: .; d_gene: TRBD1; v_gene: TRBV3-1/TRBV3-2; CDR3aa: CASSQEQGNGYTF; CDR3nt: TGTGCCAGCAGCCAAGAACAGGGGAACGGCTACACCTTC
j_gene: TRBJ1-5; abundance: .; d_gene: .; v_gene: TRBV4-1; CDR3aa: CASSQDSGPDSPRHF; CDR3nt: TGCGCCAGCAGCCAAGACTCGGGGCCCGACTCGCCCCGGCATTTT
j_gene: TRBJ2-2; abundance: .; d_gene: .; v_gene: TRBV29-1; CDR3aa: CSVEDWGSDTGELFF; CDR3nt: TGCAGCGTTGAAGACTGGGGGTCGGACACCGGGGAGCTGTTTTTT
j_gene: TRBJ2-3; abundance: .; d_gene: TRBD1; v_gene: TRBV2; CDR3aa: CASSKSPTGVTDTQYF; CDR3nt: TGTGCCAGCAGTAAGAGTCCGACAGGGGTGACAGATACGCAGTATTTT
j_gene: TRBJ2-2; abundance: .; d_gene: .; v_gene: TRBV9; CDR3aa: CASSVVSAGVPGAGELFF; CDR3nt: TGTGCCAGCAGCGTAGTTTCCGCGGGGGTACCAGGGGCCGGGGAGCTGTTTTTT
j_gene: TRBJ2-7; abundance: .; d_gene: .; v_gene: TRBV9; CDR3aa: CASSVWGNSYEQYF; CDR3nt: TGTGCCAGCAGCGTATGGGGCAACTCCTACGAGCAGTACTTC
j_gene: TRBJ1-5; abundance: .; d_gene: TRBD1; v_gene: TRBV19; CDR3aa: CASSNLGDRAGQPQHF; CDR3nt: TGTGCCAGTAGTAACCTCGGAGACAGGGCGGGACAGCCCCAGCATTTT
j_gene: TRBJ1-1; abundance: .; d_gene: TRBD1; v_gene: TRBV4-1; CDR3aa: CASSQEGQGFAEAFF; CDR3nt: TGCGCCAGCAGCCAAGAAGGACAGGGATTTGCTGAAGCTTTCTTT
j_gene: TRBJ2-3; abundance: .; d_gene: .; v_gene: TRBV6-2/TRBV6-3; CDR3aa: CASSSPGPANTQYF; CDR3nt: TGTGCCAGCAGTTCTCCGGGACCAGCGAATACGCAGTATTTT
j_gene: TRBJ2-5; abundance: .; d_gene: TRBD1; v_gene: TRBV27; CDR3aa: CASSSGTGLETQYF; CDR3nt: TGTGCCAGCAGTTCAGGGACAGGGTTGGAGACCCAGTACTTC